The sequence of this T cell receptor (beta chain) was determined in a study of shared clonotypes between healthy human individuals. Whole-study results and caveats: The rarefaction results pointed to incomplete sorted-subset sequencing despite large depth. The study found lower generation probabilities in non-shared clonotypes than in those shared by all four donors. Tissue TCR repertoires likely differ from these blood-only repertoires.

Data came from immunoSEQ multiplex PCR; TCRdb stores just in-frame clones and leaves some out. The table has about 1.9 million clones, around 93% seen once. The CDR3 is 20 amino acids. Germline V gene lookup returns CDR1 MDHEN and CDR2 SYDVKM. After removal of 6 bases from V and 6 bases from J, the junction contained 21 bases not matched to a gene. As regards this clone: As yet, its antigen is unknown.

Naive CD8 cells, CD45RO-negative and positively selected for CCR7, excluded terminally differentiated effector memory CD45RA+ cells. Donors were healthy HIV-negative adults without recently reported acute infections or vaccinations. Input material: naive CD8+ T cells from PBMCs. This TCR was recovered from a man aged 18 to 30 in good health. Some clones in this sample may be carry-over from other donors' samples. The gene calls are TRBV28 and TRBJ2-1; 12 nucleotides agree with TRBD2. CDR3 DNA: TGTGCCAGCAGGCCGTACAGGGGAAATCTAGCGGGAGGGACCAGCAATGAGCAGTTCTTC. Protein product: CASRPYRGNLAGGTSNEQFF.